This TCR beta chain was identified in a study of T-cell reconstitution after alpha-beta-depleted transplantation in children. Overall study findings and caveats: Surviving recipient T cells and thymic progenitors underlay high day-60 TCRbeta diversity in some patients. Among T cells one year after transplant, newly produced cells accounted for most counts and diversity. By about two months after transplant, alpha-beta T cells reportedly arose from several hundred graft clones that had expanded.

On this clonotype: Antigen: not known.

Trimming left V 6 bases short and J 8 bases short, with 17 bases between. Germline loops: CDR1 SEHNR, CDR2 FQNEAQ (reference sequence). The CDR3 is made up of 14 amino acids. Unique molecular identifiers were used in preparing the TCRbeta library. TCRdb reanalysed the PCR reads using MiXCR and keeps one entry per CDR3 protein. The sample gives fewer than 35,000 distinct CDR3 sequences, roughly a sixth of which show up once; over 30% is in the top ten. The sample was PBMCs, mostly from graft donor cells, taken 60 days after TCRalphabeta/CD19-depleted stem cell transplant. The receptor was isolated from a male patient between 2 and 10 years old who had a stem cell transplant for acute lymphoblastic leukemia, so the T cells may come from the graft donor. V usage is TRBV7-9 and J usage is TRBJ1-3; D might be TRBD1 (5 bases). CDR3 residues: CASSFGAGADTIYF. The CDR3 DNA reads TGTGCCAGCAGTTTTGGGGCGGGAGCAGACACCATATATTTT.